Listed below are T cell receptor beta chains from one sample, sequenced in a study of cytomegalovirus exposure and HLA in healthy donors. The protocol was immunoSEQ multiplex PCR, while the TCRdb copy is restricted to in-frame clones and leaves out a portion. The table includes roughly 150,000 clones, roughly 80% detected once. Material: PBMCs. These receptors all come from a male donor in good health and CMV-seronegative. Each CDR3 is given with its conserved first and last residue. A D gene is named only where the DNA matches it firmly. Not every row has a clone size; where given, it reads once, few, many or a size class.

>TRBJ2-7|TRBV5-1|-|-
CASSLEVGREEQYF
TGCGCCAGCAGCTTGGAAGTGGGACGGGAGGAGCAGTACTTC
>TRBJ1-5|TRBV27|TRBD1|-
CASSPGQANQPQHF
TGTGCCAGCAGTCCGGGACAGGCTAATCAGCCCCAGCATTTT
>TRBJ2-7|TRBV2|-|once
CASVGSSYEQYF
TGTGCCAGCGTCGGTAGCTCCTACGAGCAGTACTTC
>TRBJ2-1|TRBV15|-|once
CATSRDAGVDEQFF
TGTGCCACCAGCAGAGATGCAGGGGTCGATGAGCAGTTCTTC
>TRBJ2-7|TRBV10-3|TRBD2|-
CAISGRGVADYEQYF
TGTGCCATCAGCGGGAGGGGGGTCGCAGACTACGAGCAGTACTTC
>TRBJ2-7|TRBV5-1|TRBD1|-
CASSPRTGERYEQYF
TGCGCCAGCAGCCCCCGGACAGGGGAACGCTACGAGCAGTACTTC
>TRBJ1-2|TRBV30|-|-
CAWSVQGRYGYTF
TGTGCCTGGAGTGTACAGGGTCGGTATGGCTACACCTTC
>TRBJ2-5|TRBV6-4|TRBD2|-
CASSETGTSGGGTQYF
TGTGCCAGCAGCGAGACCGGGACTAGCGGGGGTGGGACCCAGTACTTC
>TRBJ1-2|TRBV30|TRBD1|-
CAWSHTGARTF
TGTGCCTGGAGCCACACAGGGGCGCGAACCTTC
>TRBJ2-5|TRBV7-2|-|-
CASSLVSRVRETQYF
TGTGCCAGCAGCTTAGTGTCCAGGGTCCGAGAGACCCAGTACTTC
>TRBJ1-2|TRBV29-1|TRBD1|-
CSVERGTGAFYGYPF
TGCAGCGTTGAAAGGGGGACAGGAGCTTTCTATGGCTACCCCTTC
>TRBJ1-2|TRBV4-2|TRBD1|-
CASSQIGTGAWGGYTF
TGTGCCAGCAGCCAAATCGGGACAGGGGCCTGGGGGGGCTACACCTTC
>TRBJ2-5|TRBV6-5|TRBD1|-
CASSYTRTGTRETQYF
TGTGCCAGCAGTTACACGAGGACAGGGACGAGGGAGACCCAGTACTTC
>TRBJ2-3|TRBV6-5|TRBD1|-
CASNSLGTGTDTQYF
TGTGCCAGCAATTCACTCGGGACAGGCACAGATACGCAGTATTTT
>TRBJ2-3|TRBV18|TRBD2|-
CASSPSGFGAGEDTQYF
TGTGCCAGCTCACCAAGCGGCTTCGGAGCGGGAGAAGATACGCAGTATTTT
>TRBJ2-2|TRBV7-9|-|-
CASSFTGGGIAGELFF
TGTGCCAGCAGCTTTACCGGAGGGGGCATCGCCGGGGAGCTGTTTTTT
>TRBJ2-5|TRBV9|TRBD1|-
CASSVGGGDQETQYF
TGTGCCAGCAGCGTAGGAGGGGGCGACCAAGAGACCCAGTACTTC
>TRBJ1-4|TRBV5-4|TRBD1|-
CASRRGQDGDEKLFF
TGTGCCAGCAGGAGGGGACAGGACGGGGATGAAAAACTGTTTTTT
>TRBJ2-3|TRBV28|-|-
CASRPRGTDTQYF
TGTGCCAGCAGGCCCAGGGGCACAGATACGCAGTATTTT
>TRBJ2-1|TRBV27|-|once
CASSSSDSSVFGEQFF
TGTGCCAGCAGTTCCTCGGATAGTAGCGTTTTTGGTGAGCAGTTCTTC
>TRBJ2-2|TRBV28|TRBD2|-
CASRSPSGRIGELFF
TGTGCCAGCAGAAGTCCTAGCGGGAGGATCGGGGAGCTGTTTTTT
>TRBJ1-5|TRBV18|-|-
CASSLTPWTDSNQPQHF
TGTGCCAGCTCACTAACACCCTGGACAGATAGCAATCAGCCCCAGCATTTT
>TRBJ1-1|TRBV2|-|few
CASMITVLNTEAFF
TGTGCCAGCATGATCACGGTATTGAACACTGAAGCTTTCTTT
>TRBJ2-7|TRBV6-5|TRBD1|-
CASSGQGTGSYEQYF
TGTGCCAGCAGTGGACAAGGGACAGGCTCCTACGAGCAGTACTTC
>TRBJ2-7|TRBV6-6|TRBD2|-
CASSSRTSGSLYEQYF
TGTGCCAGCAGTTCCCGGACTAGCGGGAGTCTCTACGAGCAGTACTTC